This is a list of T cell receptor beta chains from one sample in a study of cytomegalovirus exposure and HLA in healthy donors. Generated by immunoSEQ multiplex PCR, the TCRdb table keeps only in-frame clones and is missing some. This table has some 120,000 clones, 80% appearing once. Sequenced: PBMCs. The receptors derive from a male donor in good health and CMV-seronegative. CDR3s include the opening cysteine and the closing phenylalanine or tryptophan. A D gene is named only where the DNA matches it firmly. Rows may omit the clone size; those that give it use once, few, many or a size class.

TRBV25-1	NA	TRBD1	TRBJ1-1	TGTGCCAGCACTTTAAAGAGGGGGCCGAACACTGAAGCTTTCTTT	CASTLKRGPNTEAFF
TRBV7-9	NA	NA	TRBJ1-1	TGTGCCAGCAGCCCGACGGGACAGAACACTGAAGCTTTCTTT	CASSPTGQNTEAFF
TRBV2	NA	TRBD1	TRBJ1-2	TGTGCCAGCAGCCCGAATACAGGGGGCGCGAACTATGGCTACACCTTC	CASSPNTGGANYGYTF
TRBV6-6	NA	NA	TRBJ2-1	TGTGCCAGCAGTTACAGTCCAGACAGAAAGTTCTTC	CASSYSPDRKFF
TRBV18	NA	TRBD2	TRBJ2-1	TGTGCCAGCTCACCATTCCCTAGCGGGAGTATCGATGAGCAGTTCTTC	CASSPFPSGSIDEQFF
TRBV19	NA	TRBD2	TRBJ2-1	TGTGCCAGTAGTGGGGGACTAGCGGGAGGGCGTGGCTACAATGAGCAGTTCTTC	CASSGGLAGGRGYNEQFF
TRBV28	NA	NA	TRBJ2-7	TGTGCCAGCAGACCCGCCCGGGGACAAACCTACGAGCAGTACTTC	CASRPARGQTYEQYF
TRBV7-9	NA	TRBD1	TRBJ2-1	TGTGCCAGCAGCTTAGGGGACAGGACAGGACCTGAGCAGTTCTTC	CASSLGDRTGPEQFF
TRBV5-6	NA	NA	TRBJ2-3	TGTGCCAGCAGCTTCATCGCACTCCGGGATCGGACGCAGTATTTT	CASSFIALRDRTQYF
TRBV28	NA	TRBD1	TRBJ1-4	TGTGCCAGCAGTTTTCCGACAGGGAACTATGAAAAACTGTTTTTT	CASSFPTGNYEKLFF
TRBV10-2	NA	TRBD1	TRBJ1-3	TGCGCCACACAGGGGAGAAACACCATATATTTT	CATQGRNTIYF
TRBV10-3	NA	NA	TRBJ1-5	TGTGCCATCAGTGAGGGGACACGGAGTCAATCAGCCCCCCAGCATTTT	CAISEGTRSQSAPQHF
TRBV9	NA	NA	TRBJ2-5	TGTGCCAGCAGCAGACAACAGGGTGGGGAGACCCAGTACTTC	CASSRQQGGETQYF
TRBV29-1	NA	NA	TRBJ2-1	TGCAGCGTTGATTTTGTTCCAGGGCTGGACAATGAGCAGTTCTTC	CSVDFVPGLDNEQFF
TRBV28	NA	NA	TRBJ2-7	TGTGCCAGCAGCCTTGACACCTCCTACGAGCAGTACTTC	CASSLDTSYEQYF
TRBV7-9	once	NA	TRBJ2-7	TGTGCCAGCAGCTCAGTTACCTACGAGCAGTACTTC	CASSSVTYEQYF
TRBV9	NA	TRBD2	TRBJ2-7	TGTGCCAGCAGCGTAGGGACTAGCGGGAATCACGAGCAGTACTTC	CASSVGTSGNHEQYF
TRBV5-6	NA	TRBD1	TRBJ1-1	TGTGCCAGCATCAGGAGGATGGACAGGGCGAACACTGAAGCTTTCTTT	CASIRRMDRANTEAFF
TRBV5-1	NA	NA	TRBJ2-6	TGCGCCAGCAGCTTTGGCAACCAGGGCGTCCTGACTTTC	CASSFGNQGVLTF
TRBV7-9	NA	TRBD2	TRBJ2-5	TGTTCCAGCAGCCAGGGACTAGCGGGGATCCAAGAGACCCAGTACTTC	CSSSQGLAGIQETQYF
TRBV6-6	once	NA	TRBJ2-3	TGTGCCAGCAGTTACCTAGACCTCACAGATACGCAGTATTTT	CASSYLDLTDTQYF
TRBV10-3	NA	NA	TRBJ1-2	TGTGCCATCACTTCAGGGGCTGACTATGGCTACACCTTC	CAITSGADYGYTF
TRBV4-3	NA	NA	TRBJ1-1	TGCGCCAGCAGCCAAGATTGGCCAATGAACACTGAAGCTTTCTTT	CASSQDWPMNTEAFF
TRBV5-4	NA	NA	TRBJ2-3	TGTGCCAGCAGCTTCGCTGCAGGGCCAGATACGCAGTATTTT	CASSFAAGPDTQYF
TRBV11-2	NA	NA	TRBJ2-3	TGTGCCAGCAGCTTAGGCACGGGAGCATTGGATACGCAGTATTTT	CASSLGTGALDTQYF
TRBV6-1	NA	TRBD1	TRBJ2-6	TGTGCCAGCAGTGAAATGGGGGACAGGGGCTCTGGGGCCAACGTCCTGACTTTC	CASSEMGDRGSGANVLTF
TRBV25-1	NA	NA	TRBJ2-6	TGTGCCAGCAGTGACCCAAAGCAGAGCTCTGGGGCCAACGGCCTGACTTTC	CASSDPKQSSGANGLTF
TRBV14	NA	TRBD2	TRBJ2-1	TGTGCCAGCAGCCAAGATTACGGCGGGAGGAGGTACAATGAGCAGTTCTTC	CASSQDYGGRRYNEQFF
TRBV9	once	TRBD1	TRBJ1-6	TGTGCCAGCAGCCCGAGGACAGGGCCGGGGAATTCACCCCTCCACTTT	CASSPRTGPGNSPLHF
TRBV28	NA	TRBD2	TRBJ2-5	TGTGCCAGCAGGTCTGAGCGGCTAGCGGTAGAGACCCAGTACTTC	CASRSERLAVETQYF
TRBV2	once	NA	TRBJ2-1	TGTGCCAGCAGTGAACACTACGATGACAATGAGCAGTTCTTC	CASSEHYDDNEQFF
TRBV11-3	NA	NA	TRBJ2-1	TGTGCCAGCAGCTTCTGGACTACGGGGCGCCATGAGCAGTTCTTC	CASSFWTTGRHEQFF
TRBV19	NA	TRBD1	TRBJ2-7	TGTGCCAGTAGTATGACAGGGAACCTCCACCACTACGAGCAGTACTTC	CASSMTGNLHHYEQYF
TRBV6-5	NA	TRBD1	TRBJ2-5	TGTGCCAGCAGTTACTCGCGGACAGGGGGCGGGGAGACCCAGTACTTC	CASSYSRTGGGETQYF
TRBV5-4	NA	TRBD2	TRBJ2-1	TGTGCCAGCAGCCCTGGACTAGCGGGCCCCAACTCCTACAATGAGCAGTTCTTC	CASSPGLAGPNSYNEQFF
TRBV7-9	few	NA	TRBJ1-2	TGTGCCAGCGGGCGGGAACACGCTGGCTACACCTTC	CASGREHAGYTF
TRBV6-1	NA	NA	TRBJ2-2	TGTGCCAGCACCGCGACTAGTCCGAACACCGGGGAGCTGTTTTTT	CASTATSPNTGELFF
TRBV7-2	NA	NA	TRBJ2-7	TGTGCCAGCAGCTTTCAGGTTACCTACGAGCAGTACTTC	CASSFQVTYEQYF
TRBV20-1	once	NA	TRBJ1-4	TGCAGTGCTAGTACTTATGAAAAACTGTTTTTT	CSASTYEKLFF
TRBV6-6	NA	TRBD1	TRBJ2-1	TGTGCCAGCAGTCTCCAGTCTGGGACAGGGTTAAATGAGCAGTTCTTC	CASSLQSGTGLNEQFF
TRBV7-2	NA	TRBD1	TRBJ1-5	TGTGCCAGCAGCTTAAGGGGACAGGGGGGCAATCAGCCCCAGCATTTT	CASSLRGQGGNQPQHF
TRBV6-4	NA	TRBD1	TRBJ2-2	TGTGCCAGCAGAGGACAGGGGGCCACCGGGGAGCTGTTTTTT	CASRGQGATGELFF
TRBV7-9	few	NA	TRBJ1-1	TGTGCCAGCAGCAAACTACAGGGAGCGAGGACTGAAGCTTTCTTT	CASSKLQGARTEAFF
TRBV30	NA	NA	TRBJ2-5	TGTGCCTGGAGTTGGAAATCAGGCGAGACCCAGTACTTC	CAWSWKSGETQYF
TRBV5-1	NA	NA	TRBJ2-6	TGCGCCAGCAGCTTGATCCGTAACTCTGGGGCCAACGTCCTGACTTTC	CASSLIRNSGANVLTF
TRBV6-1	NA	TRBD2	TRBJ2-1	TGTGCCAGCAGTGATCCGGGACTAGTCGAGTTCTTC	CASSDPGLVEFF